What follows describes a single T cell receptor (beta chain). The sample originates from a study of blood T cell repertoires in COVID-19. The wider study: The United States, Italy and Spain provided the acute and convalescent COVID-19 samples. PBMCs, B-cell-depleted T cells, or T cells provided the cDNA or gDNA that made up the material.

Methods used by the authors: Amplified reference gene primers provided the basis for estimating nucleated cell counts. Profiled with immunoSEQ multiplex PCR; TCRdb holds only in-frame clones, not every one. Clonal size and the V and J genes are those of that table, whereas D and trimming came from the DNA. The table has more than 95,000 clones, 60% to 85% seen once; the top ten hold roughly 6%. The germline V gene has CDR1 MNHEY and CDR2 SVGAGI. The CDR3 loop spans 15 amino acids. The germline V and J ends were trimmed by 2 bases and 3 bases, with 14 bases remaining between them. The TCR originated in a man between 70 and 80 years old with acute or convalescent COVID-19. The sequenced sample consisted of peripheral blood. V is TRBV6-5 and J is TRBJ2-7; tentative D call: TRBD1 (6 bases). In DNA form, the CDR3 reads TGTGCCAGCAGTTACCAGGGTGGCAGGGGCTACGAGCAGTACTTC. Protein product: CASSYQGGRGYEQYF.